What follows are 26 T cell receptor beta chains derived from one specimen sequenced in a study of cytomegalovirus exposure and HLA in healthy donors. PCR involved 60 Vbeta and 13 Jbeta primers. Profiling relied on immunoSEQ multiplex PCR, and the TCRdb table lists in-frame clones only, not all of them. This sample has about 190,000 clones, with 70% to 90% found just once. The sequencing sample was made of PBMCs. The receptors originated from a woman younger than 45 in good health and CMV-seronegative.

The rearrangement links TRBV21-1 to TRBJ2-1; TRBD2 reflects the table's D call only, with no check against the DNA. TRBV21-1 is a pseudogene. The CDR3 runs to 17 residues. The CDR3 sequence: CASRSPREGGEYNEQFF. The CDR3 nucleotides read TGTGCCAGCAGATCCCCCCGGGAGGGAGGGGAGTACAATGAGCAGTTCTTC.

The V and J genes are TRBV29-1 and TRBJ1-1; TRBD1 might be the D (6 bases). The CDR3 runs 14 residues. The germline CDR1 and CDR2 sequences are SQVTM and ANQGSEA. The V gene lost 3 bases and the J gene lost 6 bases, with 17 bases spanning the gap. This CDR3 reads CSVEDFGQRPEAFF. CDR3 coding DNA: TGCAGCGTTGAGGACTTCGGACAGAGACCTGAAGCTTTCTTT. Filled out from reference TRBV29-1 and TRBJ1-1, the complete variable domain reads SAVISQKPSRDICQRGTSLTIQCQVDSQVTMMFWYRQQPGQSLTLIATANQGSEATYESGFVIDKFPISRPNLTFSTLTVSNMSPEDSSIYLCSVEDFGQRPEAFFGQGTRLTVV.

The V gene is TRBV5-1, the J gene TRBJ1-3; 10 bases agree with TRBD1. V lost 4 bases and J lost 2; bases outside the gene matches: 6. Germline lookup yields CDR1 SGHRS and CDR2 YFSETQ. The CDR3 sequence is 16 residues long. CDR3 protein: CASSLRDRGAGNTIYF. In DNA, the CDR3 is TGCGCCAGCAGCCTCCGGGACAGGGGAGCTGGAAACACCATATATTTT.

This chain joins TRBV9 and TRBJ2-1; 10 bases are shared with TRBD2. Trimming removed 0 bases from V and 1 base from J; junction bases left unmatched: 10. The germline CDR1 and CDR2 sequences are SGDLS and YYNGEE. The CDR3 is 19 amino acids. CDR3 loop: CASSVESGSGRSSYNEQFF. The CDR3, as DNA: TGTGCCAGCAGCGTAGAGAGTGGTAGCGGGAGGAGTTCCTACAATGAGCAGTTCTTC.

This clone was counted a single time. The chain uses TRBV28 and TRBJ1-1; D remains ambiguous. Germline-derived CDR1 and CDR2 are MDHEN and SYDVKM. The CDR3 has 14 amino acids. The V gene lost 4 bases and the J gene lost 0 bases, with 9 bases spanning the gap. The CDR3 spells CASSSPGMNTEAFF. The DNA of the CDR3 is TGTGCCAGCAGTTCCCCCGGGATGAACACTGAAGCTTTCTTT.

The V gene is TRBV7-3, the J gene TRBJ2-3; perhaps TRBD2 as D (6 bases). Per germline, CDR1 SGHTA and CDR2 FQGTGA. Trimming cost V 2 bases and J 2 bases, with 8 bases left between them. The CDR3 has 14 amino acids. The CDR3 reads CASSLAGTTDTQYF. DNA of the CDR3: TGTGCCAGCAGCTTAGCGGGGACCACAGATACGCAGTATTTT.

The chain carries TRBV2 and TRBJ2-1, with TRBD1 matching 7 bases. Trimming removed 3 bases from V and 7 bases from J; junction bases left unmatched: 9. Germline values: CDR1 SNHLY, CDR2 FYNNEI. The CDR3 loop spans 15 amino acids. CDR3 protein: CASSEDRLARNEQFF. CDR3 bases: TGTGCCAGCAGTGAGGACAGGCTGGCACGGAATGAGCAGTTCTTC. Based on the CDR3 plus reference TRBV2 and TRBJ2-1, the full variable domain is EPEVTQTPSHQVTQMGQEVILRCVPISNHLYFYWYRQILGQKVEFLVSFYNNEISEKSEIFDDQFSVERPDGSNFTLKIRSTKLEDSAMYFCASSEDRLARNEQFFGPGTRLTVL.

V and J are TRBV2 and TRBJ2-4; D is undetermined. The germline CDR1 and CDR2 sequences are SNHLY and FYNNEI. Trimming left V 4 bases short and J 6 bases short, with 4 bases between. The CDR3 has 11 amino acids. The CDR3 DNA reads as TGTGCCAGCAGTGTCGTAAACATTCAGTACTTC. The encoded protein is CASSVVNIQYF.

This clone has just one count. The rearrangement uses TRBV2 and TRBJ2-3, with 10 positions matching TRBD2. This CDR3 is 14 amino acids long. Germline assignment: CDR1 SNHLY and CDR2 FYNNEI. J gave up 5 bases and V 5 bases, and 4 bases lay outside the gene matches. This chain's CDR3 is CASSRLAGRDTQYF. The CDR3 nucleotides read TGTGCCAGCAGTCGACTAGCGGGCCGAGATACGCAGTATTTT.

This sequence joins TRBV6-1 and TRBJ1-1; possible D gene TRBD1, 6 bases. V was cut by 7 bases and J by 4 bases, with 10 bases left in between. CDR1 and CDR2 (germline): MNHNS, SASEGT. The CDR3 is 12 residues long. CDR3 sequence: CASNQGLTEAFF. Written as DNA, the CDR3 is TGTGCCAGCAATCAGGGGCTCACTGAAGCTTTCTTT.

This chain links TRBV15 with TRBJ2-7; possible D gene TRBD1, 6 bases. Trimming took 0 bases from V and 0 from J, leaving 15 bases between them. The CDR3 sequence is 17 residues long. Germline V gene data show CDR1 as LNHNV and CDR2 as YYDKDF (reference sequence). CDR3 region: CATSRDWGQTASYEQYF. CDR3 in DNA: TGTGCCACCAGCAGAGATTGGGGACAAACAGCCTCCTACGAGCAGTACTTC.

The chain is built from TRBV11-3 and TRBJ2-3; D might be TRBD1 (5 bases). This CDR3 comprises 15 residues. Germline V gene sequence: CDR1 SGHNT, CDR2 YENEEA. V was shortened by 1 base and J by 2 bases, with 10 bases between the two germline ends. CDR3: CASSLGGRDTDTQYF. DNA for the CDR3: TGTGCCAGCAGCTTAGGGGGCAGGGACACAGATACGCAGTATTTT.

The chain links TRBV6-1 to TRBJ2-1; 7 bases map to TRBD2. CDR1 MNHNS and CDR2 SASEGT come from the germline V gene. This CDR3 comprises 15 residues. The V and J ends lost 1 base and 2 bases, in that order; junction bases with no gene match: 2. CDR3 DNA: TGTGCCAGCAGTGAAGTCGGACTAGCCTACAATGAGCAGTTCTTC. As protein: CASSEVGLAYNEQFF.

Concerning this clone: Compared with germline, one end of the junction differs, possibly owing to a read error. V gene TRBV2 combines with J gene TRBJ2-6, with D perhaps TRBD1 (5 bases). CDR1 is SNHLY, CDR2 FYNNEI, per germline. This CDR3 is built from 16 residues. CDR3 DNA sequence: TGTGCCAGCAGCGAGCGAGCCTTATCTGGGGCCAACGGCCTGACTTTC. Amino acids: CASSERALSGANGLTF.

The chain recombines TRBV28 with TRBJ2-3; D is uncertain. Germline loops: CDR1 MDHEN, CDR2 SYDVKM. Trimming shortened V by 6 bases and J by 2 bases, and 9 bases separated the two germline ends. There are 13 residues in the CDR3. CDR3 sequence reads: CASRSSVTDTQYF. As DNA, the CDR3 is TGTGCCAGCAGGAGCTCCGTCACAGATACGCAGTATTTT.

The chain recombines TRBV10-2 with TRBJ2-7; TRBD1 matches at 7 bases. The CDR3 sequence is 15 residues long. V dropped 6 bases and J dropped 1; count of bases not matched to a gene: 9. CDR1 is WSHSY and CDR2 is SAAADI in the germline V gene. DNA of the CDR3: TGCGCCAGCAGAAGCAGGACAGGATCTTCCTACGAGCAGTACTTC. The encoded protein is CASRSRTGSSYEQYF.

This clone was observed once. V usage is TRBV5-6 and J usage is TRBJ1-2; TRBD1 matches 9 bases. With V trimmed by 5 bases and J by 4 bases, 9 bases remained unmatched. The CDR3 totals 15 residues. Germline CDR1 SGHDT, CDR2 YYEEEE. Written as DNA, the CDR3 is TGTGCCAGCAGTTCGACAGGGGGTATAGGCTATGGCTACACCTTC. Translated: CASSSTGGIGYGYTF.

This chain links TRBV19 with TRBJ2-2; TRBD1 matches at 9 bases. Germline lookup yields CDR1 LNHDA and CDR2 SQIVND (reference sequence). CDR3 length: 14 residues. Germline trimming cut 10 bases from V and 1 base from J; bases unmatched to any gene: 4. DNA for the CDR3: TGTGCCACCTGGGACAGGGTGAACACCGGGGAGCTGTTTTTT. Its translation: CATWDRVNTGELFF.

J is TRBJ2-2 and V is TRBV7-8; D may be TRBD2 (5 bases). The CDR3 sequence is 17 residues long. Germline V gene data show CDR1 as SGHVS and CDR2 as FQNEAQ. V was cut by 5 bases and J by 1 base, with 17 bases left in between. The CDR3 sequence is CASSPRLSGENTGELFF. In nucleotides, the CDR3 is TGTGCCAGCAGCCCGCGTCTCAGCGGAGAGAACACCGGGGAGCTGTTTTTT.

The J gene is TRBJ2-5, the V gene TRBV27; TRBD1 matches 8 bases. The ends lost 4 bases at V and 7 bases at J; junction bases unmatched: 8. From germline, CDR1 is MNHEY and CDR2 SMNVEV (reference sequence). This CDR3 region has 14 residues. CDR3 sequence: CASSSRDRPMTQYF. The CDR3 region has the DNA TGTGCCAGCAGTTCCCGGGACAGGCCGATGACCCAGTACTTC.

CDR3 in amino acids: CASSPTSTAGGGSYNEQFF. CDR3 bases: TGTGCCAGCTCACCCACTTCCACAGCGGGAGGGGGTTCCTACAATGAGCAGTTCTTC. J is TRBJ2-1 and V is TRBV18; 10 positions agree with TRBD2. V lost 3 bases, J lost 1 base, and 12 bases stayed unmatched. The CDR3 is 19 amino acids. CDR1 is KGHSH, CDR2 LQKENI, per germline.

Only one count was recorded for this clone. The V and J genes are TRBV11-3 and TRBJ2-3; 7 nucleotides align to TRBD1. The CDR3 has 17 residues. Germline-derived CDR1 and CDR2 are SGHNT and YENEEA. V trimming: 5 bases; J trimming: 0 bases; junction bases outside the gene matches: 11. CDR3 sequence reads: CASSPGQAVTSTDTQYF. In DNA form, the CDR3 reads TGTGCCAGCAGCCCCGGACAGGCCGTAACTAGCACAGATACGCAGTATTTT.

This clone was seen a handful of times. The J gene is TRBJ2-7, the V gene TRBV5-4, with 7 bases that match TRBD1. Germline V CDR1 and CDR2: SGHNT, YYREEE (reference sequence). The CDR3 contains 12 residues. V lost 4 bases, J lost 7 bases, and 5 bases stayed unmatched. DNA of the CDR3: TGTGCCAGCAGCCCGACAGGGAAGGAGCAGTACTTC. Its protein product is CASSPTGKEQYF. The full variable domain, its missing parts supplied by reference TRBV5-4 and TRBJ2-7, is ETGVTQSPTHLIKTRGQQVTLRCSSQSGHNTVSWYQQALGQGPQFIFQYYREEENGRGNFPPRFSGLQFPNYSSELNVNALELDDSALYLCASSPTGKEQYFGPGTRLTVT.

This clone has a single count. V and J are TRBV27 and TRBJ2-6; D not resolved. The germline gives CDR1 MNHEY, CDR2 SMNVEV (reference sequence). This CDR3 has 14 amino acids. V lost 2 bases and J lost 1, with 3 bases in between. This chain's CDR3 is CASSLRSGANVLTF. CDR3 nucleotide sequence: TGTGCCAGCAGTTTACGTTCTGGGGCCAACGTCCTGACTTTC. Full variable domain (rest looked up from reference TRBV27 and TRBJ2-6): EAQVTQNPRYLITVTGKKLTVTCSQNMNHEYMSWYRQDPGLGLRQIYYSMNVEVTDKGDVPEGYKVSRKEKRNFPLILESPSPNQTSLYFCASSLRSGANVLTFGAGSRLTVL.

The chain links TRBV25-1 to TRBJ2-7; 8 bases are a match to TRBD1. The CDR3 spans 16 residues. Unmatched junction bases numbered 12, after V lost 5 bases and J lost 3 bases. The V gene's germline CDR1 is MGHDK and CDR2 SYGVNS. The CDR3 bases are TGTGCCAGCAGTAGTGCAGAGTCCAGGGGGCTCTACGAGCAGTACTTC. Translation: CASSSAESRGLYEQYF.

The chain recombines TRBV2 with TRBJ2-7; a possible D gene is TRBD1 (5 bases). CDR1 is SNHLY, CDR2 FYNNEI, per germline. The CDR3 covers 13 residues. V was cut by 9 bases and J by 3 bases, with 15 bases left in between. As DNA, the CDR3 is TGTGCCAGTCTTAGACAGCCCATCTACGAGCAGTACTTC. This translates into CASLRQPIYEQYF.